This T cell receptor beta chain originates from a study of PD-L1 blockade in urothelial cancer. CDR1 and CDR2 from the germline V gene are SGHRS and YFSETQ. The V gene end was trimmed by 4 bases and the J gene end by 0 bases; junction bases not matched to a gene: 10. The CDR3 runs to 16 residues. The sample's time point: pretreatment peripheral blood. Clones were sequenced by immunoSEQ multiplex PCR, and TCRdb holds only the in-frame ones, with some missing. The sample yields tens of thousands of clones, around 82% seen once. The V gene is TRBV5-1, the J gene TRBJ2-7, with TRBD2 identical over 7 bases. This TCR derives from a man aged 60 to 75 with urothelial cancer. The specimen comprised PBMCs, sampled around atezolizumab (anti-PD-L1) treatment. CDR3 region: CASSPGAAGLSYEQYF. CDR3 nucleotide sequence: TGCGCCAGCAGCCCTGGGGCAGCGGGGCTCTCCTACGAGCAGTACTTC. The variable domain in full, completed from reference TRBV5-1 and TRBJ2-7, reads KAGVTQTPRYLIKTRGQQVTLSCSPISGHRSVSWYQQTPGQGLQFLFEYFSETQRNKGNFPGRFSGRQFSNSRSEMNVSTLELGDSALYLCASSPGAAGLSYEQYFGPGTRLTVT.